This T cell receptor beta chain derives from a study of blood T cell repertoires in COVID-19. There are 16 residues in the CDR3. With 1 base clipped from V and 3 bases from J, the junction kept 3 bases outside the gene matches. Per germline, CDR1 SGHTA and CDR2 FQGTGA. Profiled with immunoSEQ multiplex PCR; TCRdb holds only in-frame clones, not every one. The sample carries under 150,000 clones, around four fifths recorded once. Self-reported history from a screening survey and questionnaire set each donor's cohort. The chain uses TRBV7-3 and TRBJ2-1, with 10 bases matching TRBD2. The source material was PBMCs or T cells enriched from blood (not recorded which). The receptor comes from a woman between 40 and 55 years old who had recovered from COVID-19. This CDR3 is CASSLRASGSYNEQFF. CDR3 in DNA: TGTGCCAGCAGCTTAAGGGCTAGCGGGAGCTACAATGAGCAGTTCTTC.